This TCR beta chain is drawn from a study of identical twins. Study findings and constraints: Shared out-of-frame alpha sequences (those common to twins) showed excess low generation probability.

The CDR3 is 11 amino acids. CDR1 is SQVTM and CDR2 is ANQGSEA in the germline V gene. V lost 4 bases and J 5 bases, leaving 8 bases between the germline ends. TCRdb reanalysed the 5' RACE reads using MiXCR and keeps one entry per CDR3 protein. Here the sample spans approximately 700,000 distinct CDR3 sequences, 15% to 20% being singletons. Regarding this clonotype: Its antigen is as yet unknown.

The same specimen was also included in a second study, on T cells expressing NK-cell markers. As reported in that work: Seven donors tested HCMV-seropositive and one tested seronegative among the eight sequenced. Restricting sorting to alpha-beta TCR T cells was achieved in several experiments by an anti-gamma-delta TCR antibody.

V usage is TRBV29-1 and J usage is TRBJ1-1, with D hard to call. The specimen sequenced was PBMCs. This sequence was found in a woman aged 18-35 years in good health. The DNA for the CDR3 is TGCAGCGTTGTTACTCCTACTGAAGCTTTCTTT. Protein: CSVVTPTEAFF.